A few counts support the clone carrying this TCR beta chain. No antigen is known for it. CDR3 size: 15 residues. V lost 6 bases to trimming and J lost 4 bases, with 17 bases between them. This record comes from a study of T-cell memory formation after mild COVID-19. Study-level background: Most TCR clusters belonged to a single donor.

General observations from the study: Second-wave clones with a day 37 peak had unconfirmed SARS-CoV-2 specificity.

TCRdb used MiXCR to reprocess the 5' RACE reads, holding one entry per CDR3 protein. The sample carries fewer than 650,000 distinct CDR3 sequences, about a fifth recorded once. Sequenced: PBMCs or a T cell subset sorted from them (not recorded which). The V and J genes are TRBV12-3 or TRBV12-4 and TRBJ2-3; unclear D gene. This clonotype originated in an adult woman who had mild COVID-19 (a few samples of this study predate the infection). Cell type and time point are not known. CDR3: CASRLQRTTADTQYF. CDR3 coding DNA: TGTGCCAGCAGGCTACAGAGGACCACAGCAGATACGCAGTATTTT.